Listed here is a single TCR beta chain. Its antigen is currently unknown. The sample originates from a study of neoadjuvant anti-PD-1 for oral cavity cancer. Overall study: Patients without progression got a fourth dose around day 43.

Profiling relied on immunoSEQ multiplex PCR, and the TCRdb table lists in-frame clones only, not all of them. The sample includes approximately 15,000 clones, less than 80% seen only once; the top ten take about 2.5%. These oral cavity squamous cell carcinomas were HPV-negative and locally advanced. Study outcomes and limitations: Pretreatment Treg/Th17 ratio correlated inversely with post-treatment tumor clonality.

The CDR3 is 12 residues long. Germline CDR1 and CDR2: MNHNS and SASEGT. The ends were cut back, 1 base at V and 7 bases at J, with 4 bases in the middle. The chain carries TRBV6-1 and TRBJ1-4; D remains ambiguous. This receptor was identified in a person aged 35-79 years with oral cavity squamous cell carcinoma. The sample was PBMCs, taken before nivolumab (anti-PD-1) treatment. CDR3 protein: CASSEVVEKLFF. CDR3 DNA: TGTGCCAGCAGTGAAGTAGTTGAAAAACTGTTTTTT.